What follows are 2 T cell receptor beta chains derived from one specimen sequenced in a study of T cells in Graves' hyperthyroidism and ophthalmopathy. RNA transcripts gave rise to amplified TCR beta CDR3 regions. With the HTBI primer set, the TCR CDR3 went through a first round of RT-PCR. TCRdb recomputed calls from the multiplex PCR reads with MiXCR, one row per CDR3 protein. In the table there are about 540,000 distinct CDR3 sequences, roughly 50% of which are singletons. Specimen: peripheral blood or thyroid tissue (not recorded which). Source of these receptors: a woman aged 18-29 years with Graves' hyperthyroidism.

This clonotype was detected ten times or more. The genes are TRBV13 and TRBJ1-2; 10 bases agree with TRBD1. In germline, CDR1 is PRHDT, CDR2 FYEKMQ (reference sequence). V trimming: 5 bases; J trimming: 8 bases; junction bases outside the gene matches: 8. The CDR3 length is 14 residues. The CDR3 sequence is CASSDLGQGQGYTF. CDR3 nucleotide sequence: TGTGCCAGCAGCGACTTGGGACAGGGGCAGGGCTACACCTTC.

This clonotype has ten or more counts. The rearrangement links TRBV2 to TRBJ2-5; 11 positions match TRBD2. Germline V lookup: CDR1 SNHLY, CDR2 FYNNEI. V dropped 6 bases and J dropped 4; count of bases not matched to a gene: 7. This CDR3 is built from 15 residues. The CDR3 nucleotides are TGTGCCAGCAGCATACTAGCGGGGGCGCCAGAGACCCAGTACTTC. Its translation: CASSILAGAPETQYF.